This entry is about one T cell receptor beta chain. What it binds is not known. These data belong to a study of cytotoxic CD8 clonotypes in ibrutinib-treated CLL. Overall study context: The taking of response samples occurred after a median about 13 months of treatment, with a range of 6 to 36. Points from the study as a whole: On treatment, the uncommon public clonotypes contracted or remained stable.

The CDR3 is 16 residues long. The germline gives CDR1 MGHRA, CDR2 YSYEKL. The J segment lost 6 bases and the V segment lost 3 bases, leaving 8 bases of the junction unmatched. With sequencing, the targeted depth ranged from 1 in 200,000 to 1 in 1 million T cells. Assay used: immunoSEQ multiplex PCR; TCRdb lists only in-frame clones, some missing. The sample lists 70,000 to 85,000 clones, approximately 80% occurring once. The chain carries TRBV4-1 and TRBJ2-1; 10 nucleotides line up with TRBD2. This TCR derives from a human donor with chronic lymphocytic leukemia. The sample was PBMCs, taken at disease progression, from a patient treated with ibrutinib. This chain's CDR3 is CASSHPGTSEVNEQFF. For the CDR3, the DNA is TGCGCCAGCAGCCACCCCGGGACTAGCGAGGTCAATGAGCAGTTCTTC.